Listed here is a single T cell receptor beta chain. The antigen remains undetermined. Relative to the germline gene, one junction end is altered; a read error may explain this. Primed by a sample-barcoded 5' primer and a J-beta primer mix, a second PCR proceeded for 7 to 11 cycles. TCRdb re-called the 5' RACE reads through MiXCR, storing one row per CDR3 protein. This sample has approximately 1.5 million distinct CDR3 sequences, with about 35% found just once. The germline CDR1 and CDR2 sequences are MNHEY and SMNVEV (reference sequence). This CDR3 has 18 residues. This sample was included in a study of blood T cells in healthy people across ages. Broader study findings: Long-lived donors had more naive CD4+ cells and higher diversity than aged donors. The CMV status of each donor remained undetermined, and this could have confounded shifts in expanded clonotypes. Diversity figures derived from one million T cells were judged to underestimate the true value.

Extractions gave at least 5 micrograms of total RNA per sample. The chain joins TRBV27 to TRBJ2-1; 11 bases line up with TRBD2. The sequenced material came from blood. The TCR comes from a woman aged 25 to 39 in good health. The CDR3 bases are TGTGCCTGCAGTAAAACTCGGACTAGCGGGCGACTTTACAATGAGCAGTTCTTC. It translates to CACSKTRTSGRLYNEQFF.